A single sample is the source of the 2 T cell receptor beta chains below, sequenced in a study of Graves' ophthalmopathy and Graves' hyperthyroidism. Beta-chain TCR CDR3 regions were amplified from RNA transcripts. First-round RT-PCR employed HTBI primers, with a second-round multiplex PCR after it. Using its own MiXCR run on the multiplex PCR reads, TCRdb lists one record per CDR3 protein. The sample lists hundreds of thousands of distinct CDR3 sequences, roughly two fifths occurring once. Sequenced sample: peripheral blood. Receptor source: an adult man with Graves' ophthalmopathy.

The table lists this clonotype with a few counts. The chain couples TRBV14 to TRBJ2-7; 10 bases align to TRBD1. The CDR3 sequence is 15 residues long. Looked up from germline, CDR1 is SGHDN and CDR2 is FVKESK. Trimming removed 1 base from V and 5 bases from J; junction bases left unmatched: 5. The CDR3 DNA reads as TGTGCCAGCAGCCAAGTCAAGGGACAGGGGAACGAGCAGTACTTC. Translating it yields CASSQVKGQGNEQYF.

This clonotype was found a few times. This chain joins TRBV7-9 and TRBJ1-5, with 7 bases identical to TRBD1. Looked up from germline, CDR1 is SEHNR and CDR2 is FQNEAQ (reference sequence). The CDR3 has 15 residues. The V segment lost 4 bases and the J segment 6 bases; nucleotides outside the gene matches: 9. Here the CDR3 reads CASSSPQGVVQPQHF. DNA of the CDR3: TGTGCCAGCAGCTCCCCTCAGGGGGTCGTTCAGCCCCAGCATTTT. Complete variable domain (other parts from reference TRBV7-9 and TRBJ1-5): DTGVSQNPRHKITKRGQNVTFRCDPISEHNRLYWYRQTLGQGPEFLTYFQNEAQLEKSRLLSDRFSAERPKGSFSTLEIQRTEQGDSAMYLCASSSPQGVVQPQHFGDGTRLSIL.